This T cell receptor beta chain was documented in a study of T cells in Graves' hyperthyroidism and ophthalmopathy. The overall study: Blood was drawn when the patient was first diagnosed and still untreated. General study results and limits: Stable hyperthyroidism and ophthalmopathy were separated using 13 V-J signatures.

V trimming: 11 bases; J trimming: 4 bases; junction bases outside the gene matches: 8. The CDR3 runs to 14 residues. CDR1 is SNHLY and CDR2 is FYNNEI in the germline V gene. This clonotype was seen more than once but under ten times. Its specificity is unknown. TCR beta CDR3 regions were amplified from RNA transcripts. RT-PCR in the first round (using the HTBI primer set) targeted the TCR CDR3. TCRdb reprocessed the multiplex PCR reads with MiXCR, giving one entry per CDR3 protein. The table includes about 600,000 distinct CDR3 sequences, 12% to 15% detected once. The clonotype originates from a woman younger than 35 with Graves' ophthalmopathy. The J gene is TRBJ1-1, the V gene TRBV2; TRBD1 aligns across 12 bases. The sample taken for sequencing was blood. The CDR3 region is CADRDRGLSTEAFF. In DNA form, the CDR3 reads TGTGCCGACCGGGACAGGGGGCTTTCCACTGAAGCTTTCTTT.